The rows below give T cell receptor beta chains drawn from one sample of a study of T-cell reconstitution after alpha-beta-depleted transplantation in children. TCRdb re-derived calls from the PCR reads in MiXCR, one entry per CDR3 protein. In the table there are 250,000 to 400,000 distinct CDR3 sequences, roughly 25% of which are singletons. The sequencing used PBMCs, mostly from graft donor cells, collected 180 days after TCRalphabeta/CD19-depleted stem cell transplant. Receptors originate from a male patient under 18 who had a stem cell transplant for acute lymphoblastic leukemia, so the T cells may come from the graft donor. CDR3s include the opening cysteine and the closing phenylalanine or tryptophan. D genes are given only for firm matches. Clone size, where shown, is once, few, many, or a class for clones that have expanded.

V,D,J,size,CDR3,DNA
TRBV12-3/TRBV12-4,.,TRBJ1-1,few,CASSFYRANTEAFF,TGTGCCAGCAGTTTCTACAGGGCGAACACTGAAGCTTTCTTT
TRBV29-1,TRBD2,TRBJ2-3,few,CSVESLAGTDTQYF,TGCAGCGTTGAAAGCCTAGCGGGCACAGATACGCAGTATTTT
TRBV10-1,TRBD2,TRBJ2-7,.,CASSPSGPYEQYF,TGCGCCAGCAGTCCTAGCGGGCCCTACGAGCAGTACTTC
TRBV7-9,TRBD1,TRBJ2-7,.,CASSLGDRVNRLEQYF,TGTGCCAGCAGCTTAGGAGACAGGGTGAACCGGCTCGAGCAGTACTTC
TRBV3-1,TRBD1,TRBJ1-3,few,CASSLGTGGLGNTIYF,TGTGCCAGCAGCCTGGGTACAGGGGGCCTTGGAAACACCATATATTTT
TRBV20-1,TRBD2,TRBJ2-7,.,CSAKKDSGRAGYEQYF,TGCAGTGCCAAAAAGGATAGCGGGAGGGCCGGGTACGAGCAGTACTTC
TRBV7-2,.,TRBJ2-4,.,CASSLVRFGIQYF,TGTGCCAGCAGCTTAGTGAGGTTTGGCATTCAGTACTTC
TRBV7-9,TRBD1,TRBJ1-4,.,CASSPTGGPLNEKLFF,TGTGCCAGCAGCCCTACAGGGGGACCCCTTAATGAAAAACTGTTTTTT
TRBV5-1,.,TRBJ2-7,few,CASSLDGTVAYEQYF,TGCGCCAGCAGCTTGGACGGGACCGTAGCCTACGAGCAGTACTTC
TRBV28,TRBD1,TRBJ1-5,few,CASSLLIDREGQPQHF,TGTGCCAGCAGTTTATTGATCGACAGGGAAGGCCAGCCCCAGCATTTT
TRBV4-1,TRBD2,TRBJ2-7,few,CASSPPWAGGIVYEQYF,TGCGCCAGCAGCCCCCCTTGGGCGGGAGGGATTGTATACGAGCAGTACTTC
TRBV20-1,.,TRBJ2-4,.,CSARVSPRHAKNIQYF,TGCAGTGCTAGAGTTAGTCCCCGACATGCCAAAAACATTCAGTACTTC
TRBV11-2,TRBD2,TRBJ2-2,.,CASSATSGSIGELFF,TGTGCCAGCAGCGCAACTAGCGGGAGTATTGGGGAGCTGTTTTTT
TRBV5-1,TRBD2,TRBJ2-7,.,CASSVKTSARSYEQYF,TGCGCCAGCAGCGTAAAGACTAGCGCGAGATCCTACGAGCAGTACTTC
TRBV29-1,.,TRBJ2-2,many,CSVEDWDQGTGELFF,TGCAGCGTTGAAGATTGGGACCAGGGCACCGGGGAGCTGTTTTTT
TRBV6-1,TRBD2,TRBJ2-7,.,CASTRGAGGYEQYF,TGTGCCAGCACCCGGGGAGCGGGAGGGTACGAGCAGTACTTC
TRBV9,TRBD1,TRBJ2-7,once,CASSPTGTGFEQYF,TGTGCCAGCAGCCCCACCGGGACAGGGTTCGAGCAGTACTTC
TRBV11-2,.,TRBJ2-1,.,CASSLDITGRAYNEQFF,TGTGCCAGCAGCTTAGATATTACGGGAAGGGCCTACAATGAGCAGTTCTTC
TRBV20-1,TRBD2,TRBJ2-5,few,CSATSSGRETQYF,TGCAGTGCTACTTCTAGCGGGAGAGAGACCCAGTACTTC
TRBV15,TRBD1,TRBJ2-5,many,CATSRGDRGRETQYF,TGTGCCACCAGCAGAGGTGACAGGGGGCGAGAGACCCAGTACTTC
TRBV6-1,.,TRBJ2-7,.,CASRDPGTRPAEQYF,TGTGCCAGCAGGGATCCAGGAACCCGGCCCGCCGAGCAGTACTTC
TRBV12-3/TRBV12-4,.,TRBJ1-1,.,CASSTGRRGPAEAFF,TGTGCCAGCAGCACCGGACGCCGCGGCCCAGCTGAAGCTTTCTTT
TRBV4-2,.,TRBJ2-7,.,CASSQGGTGSYEQYF,TGTGCCAGCAGCCAAGGGGGGACGGGCTCCTACGAGCAGTACTTC
TRBV24-1,.,TRBJ2-7,.,CATSDFERGDEQYF,TGTGCCACCAGTGATTTCGAGAGGGGAGACGAGCAGTACTTC
TRBV9,.,TRBJ2-2,few,CASSVAGQNTGELFF,TGTGCCAGCAGCGTAGCAGGACAGAACACCGGGGAGCTGTTTTTT
TRBV20-1,.,TRBJ2-7,few,CSARLNGAAYEQYF,TGCAGTGCTAGACTTAACGGGGCCGCTTACGAGCAGTACTTC
TRBV11-3,.,TRBJ2-3,.,CASSLGGPDTQYF,TGTGCCAGCAGCTTAGGAGGCCCAGATACGCAGTATTTT
TRBV12-3/TRBV12-4,.,TRBJ1-3,.,CASSRNAQLTIYF,TGTGCCAGCAGTCGGAACGCACAGTTAACCATATATTTT
TRBV5-1,.,TRBJ1-2,.,CASSLGHRHGYTF,TGCGCCAGCAGCTTGGGACACCGACATGGCTACACCTTC
TRBV27,TRBD1,TRBJ1-1,.,CASRLTGGANTEAFF,TGTGCCAGCAGGCTTACAGGGGGTGCGAACACTGAAGCTTTCTTT
TRBV7-3,.,TRBJ2-5,once,CASSLTSLGLGYETQYF,TGTGCCAGCAGCTTAACGTCATTAGGACTGGGATACGAGACCCAGTACTTC
TRBV5-1,.,TRBJ2-1,many,CASSLQPDNEQFF,TGCGCCAGCAGCTTGCAGCCCGACAATGAGCAGTTCTTC
TRBV4-1,TRBD2,TRBJ2-5,.,CASSRTSGDQETQYF,TGCGCCAGCAGCCGGACTAGCGGGGACCAAGAGACCCAGTACTTC
TRBV5-1,.,TRBJ2-5,.,CASAEPKETQYF,TGCGCCAGCGCGGAGCCTAAAGAGACCCAGTACTTC
TRBV12-3/TRBV12-4,.,TRBJ1-1,.,CATAGTEAFF,TGTGCAACCGCCGGCACTGAAGCTTTCTTT
TRBV21-1,.,TRBJ1-1,.,CASRQTPSAEAFF,TGTGCCAGCAGACAAACCCCATCGGCTGAAGCTTTCTTT
TRBV7-8,.,TRBJ2-1,.,CASRPGSHNEQFF,TGTGCCAGCCGCCCCGGCTCCCACAATGAGCAGTTCTTC
TRBV7-9,TRBD2,TRBJ2-1,.,CATRTSGYNEQFF,TGTGCCACCCGGACTAGCGGATACAATGAGCAGTTCTTC
TRBV9,TRBD1,TRBJ1-4,few,CASSVGTGDEKLFF,TGTGCCAGCAGCGTCGGGACAGGGGATGAAAAACTGTTTTTT
TRBV3-1,TRBD2,TRBJ2-3,few,CASSPVAGITDTQYF,TGTGCCAGCTCCCCGGTAGCGGGTATAACAGATACGCAGTATTTT
TRBV30,.,TRBJ1-5,.,CAWSARVAFTGNSNQPQHF,TGTGCCTGGAGTGCTCGTGTCGCCTTCACAGGGAATAGCAATCAGCCCCAGCATTTT
TRBV20-1,.,TRBJ1-1,few,CSAKSIGPSNTEAFF,TGCAGTGCCAAAAGCATCGGGCCCTCGAACACTGAAGCTTTCTTT
TRBV18,TRBD1,TRBJ1-4,.,CASSPSGGRDEKLFF,TGTGCCAGCTCACCGTCAGGGGGCCGGGATGAAAAACTGTTTTTT
TRBV20-1,.,TRBJ2-7,few,CSVVLPYEQYF,TGCAGTGTCGTTCTACCCTACGAGCAGTACTTC
TRBV29-1,.,TRBJ2-7,.,CSASPGLAYYEQYF,TGCAGCGCTTCACCGGGACTCGCCTACTACGAGCAGTACTTC
TRBV5-6,.,TRBJ2-1,many,CASSPARRGSYNEQFF,TGTGCCAGCAGCCCGGCACGGCGGGGCTCCTACAATGAGCAGTTCTTC
TRBV11-2,TRBD1,TRBJ2-1,.,CASSLAPWTGRQNEQFF,TGTGCCAGCAGCTTAGCCCCGTGGACAGGAAGGCAAAATGAGCAGTTCTTC
TRBV5-1,.,TRBJ2-7,few,CASSLGGLASYEQYF,TGCGCCAGCAGCTTGGGGGGTTTGGCCTCCTACGAGCAGTACTTC
TRBV10-3,.,TRBJ2-7,few,CAISGGGAGLYEQYF,TGTGCCATCAGTGGAGGCGGTGCAGGTCTCTACGAGCAGTACTTC
TRBV20-1,TRBD2,TRBJ2-7,.,CSAAGLALSYEQYF,TGCAGTGCTGCTGGACTAGCACTCTCCTACGAGCAGTACTTC
TRBV7-9,.,TRBJ2-3,.,CASENSPGYTDTQYF,TGTGCCAGCGAGAATAGCCCTGGGTACACAGATACGCAGTATTTT
TRBV7-3,.,TRBJ2-7,.,CASSQDWDGSYEQYF,TGTGCCAGCAGCCAAGACTGGGACGGCTCCTACGAGCAGTACTTC